What follows are 2 T cell receptor beta chains derived from one specimen sequenced in a study of blood T cells in healthy people across ages. A second 7 to 11 cycle PCR used barcoded and J-beta primers. MiXCR was run by TCRdb on the 5' RACE reads, yielding one entry per CDR3 protein. The sample has 1.5 million to 2 million distinct CDR3 sequences; less than 50% are singletons. The sequencing input was blood. The source is a woman aged 40 to 50 in good health.

The V call is TRBV5-5, the J call TRBJ2-7; unclear D gene. CDR1 and CDR2 (germline): SGHKS, YYEKEE (reference sequence). The CDR3 loop spans 16 amino acids. V was cut by 4 bases and J by 3 bases, with 20 bases left in between. The CDR3 DNA sequence: TGTGCCAGCAGCCCCCCACTTAGTCAGAGCCGCTACGAGCAGTACTTC. Its protein is CASSPPLSQSRYEQYF. The complete variable domain, with remaining parts taken from reference TRBV5-5 and TRBJ2-7, reads DAGVTQSPTHLIKTRGQQVTLRCSPISGHKSVSWYQQVLGQGPQFIFQYYEKEERGRGNFPDRFSARQFPNYSSELNVNALLLGDSALYLCASSPPLSQSRYEQYFGPGTRLTVT.

This clonotype has a handful of counts. A junction boundary mismatches the germline segment, possibly from a read error. This rearrangement joins TRBV4-2 to TRBJ1-2, with 7 bases aligning to TRBD1. The germline V gene has CDR1 LGHNA and CDR2 YNFKEQ. The CDR3 has 15 residues. In DNA form, the CDR3 reads TGTGCCGGCAGCCAGATGACAGGGCTTAACTATGGCTACACCTTC. This gives the protein CAGSQMTGLNYGYTF.